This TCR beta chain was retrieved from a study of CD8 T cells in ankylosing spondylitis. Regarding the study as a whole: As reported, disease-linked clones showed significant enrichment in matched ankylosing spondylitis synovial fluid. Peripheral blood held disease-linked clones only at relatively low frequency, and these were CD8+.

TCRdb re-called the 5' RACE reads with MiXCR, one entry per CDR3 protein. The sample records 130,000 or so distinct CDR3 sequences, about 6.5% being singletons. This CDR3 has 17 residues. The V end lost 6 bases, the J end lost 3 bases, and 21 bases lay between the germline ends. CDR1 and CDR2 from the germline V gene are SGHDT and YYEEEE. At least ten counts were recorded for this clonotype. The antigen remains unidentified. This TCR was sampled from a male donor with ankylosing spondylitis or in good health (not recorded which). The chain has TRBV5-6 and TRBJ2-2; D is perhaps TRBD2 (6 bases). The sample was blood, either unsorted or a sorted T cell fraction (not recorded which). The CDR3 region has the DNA TGTGCCAGCAACAACTGGGGCGGGAAGTTGGACACCGGGGAGCTGTTTTTT. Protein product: CASNNWGGKLDTGELFF.